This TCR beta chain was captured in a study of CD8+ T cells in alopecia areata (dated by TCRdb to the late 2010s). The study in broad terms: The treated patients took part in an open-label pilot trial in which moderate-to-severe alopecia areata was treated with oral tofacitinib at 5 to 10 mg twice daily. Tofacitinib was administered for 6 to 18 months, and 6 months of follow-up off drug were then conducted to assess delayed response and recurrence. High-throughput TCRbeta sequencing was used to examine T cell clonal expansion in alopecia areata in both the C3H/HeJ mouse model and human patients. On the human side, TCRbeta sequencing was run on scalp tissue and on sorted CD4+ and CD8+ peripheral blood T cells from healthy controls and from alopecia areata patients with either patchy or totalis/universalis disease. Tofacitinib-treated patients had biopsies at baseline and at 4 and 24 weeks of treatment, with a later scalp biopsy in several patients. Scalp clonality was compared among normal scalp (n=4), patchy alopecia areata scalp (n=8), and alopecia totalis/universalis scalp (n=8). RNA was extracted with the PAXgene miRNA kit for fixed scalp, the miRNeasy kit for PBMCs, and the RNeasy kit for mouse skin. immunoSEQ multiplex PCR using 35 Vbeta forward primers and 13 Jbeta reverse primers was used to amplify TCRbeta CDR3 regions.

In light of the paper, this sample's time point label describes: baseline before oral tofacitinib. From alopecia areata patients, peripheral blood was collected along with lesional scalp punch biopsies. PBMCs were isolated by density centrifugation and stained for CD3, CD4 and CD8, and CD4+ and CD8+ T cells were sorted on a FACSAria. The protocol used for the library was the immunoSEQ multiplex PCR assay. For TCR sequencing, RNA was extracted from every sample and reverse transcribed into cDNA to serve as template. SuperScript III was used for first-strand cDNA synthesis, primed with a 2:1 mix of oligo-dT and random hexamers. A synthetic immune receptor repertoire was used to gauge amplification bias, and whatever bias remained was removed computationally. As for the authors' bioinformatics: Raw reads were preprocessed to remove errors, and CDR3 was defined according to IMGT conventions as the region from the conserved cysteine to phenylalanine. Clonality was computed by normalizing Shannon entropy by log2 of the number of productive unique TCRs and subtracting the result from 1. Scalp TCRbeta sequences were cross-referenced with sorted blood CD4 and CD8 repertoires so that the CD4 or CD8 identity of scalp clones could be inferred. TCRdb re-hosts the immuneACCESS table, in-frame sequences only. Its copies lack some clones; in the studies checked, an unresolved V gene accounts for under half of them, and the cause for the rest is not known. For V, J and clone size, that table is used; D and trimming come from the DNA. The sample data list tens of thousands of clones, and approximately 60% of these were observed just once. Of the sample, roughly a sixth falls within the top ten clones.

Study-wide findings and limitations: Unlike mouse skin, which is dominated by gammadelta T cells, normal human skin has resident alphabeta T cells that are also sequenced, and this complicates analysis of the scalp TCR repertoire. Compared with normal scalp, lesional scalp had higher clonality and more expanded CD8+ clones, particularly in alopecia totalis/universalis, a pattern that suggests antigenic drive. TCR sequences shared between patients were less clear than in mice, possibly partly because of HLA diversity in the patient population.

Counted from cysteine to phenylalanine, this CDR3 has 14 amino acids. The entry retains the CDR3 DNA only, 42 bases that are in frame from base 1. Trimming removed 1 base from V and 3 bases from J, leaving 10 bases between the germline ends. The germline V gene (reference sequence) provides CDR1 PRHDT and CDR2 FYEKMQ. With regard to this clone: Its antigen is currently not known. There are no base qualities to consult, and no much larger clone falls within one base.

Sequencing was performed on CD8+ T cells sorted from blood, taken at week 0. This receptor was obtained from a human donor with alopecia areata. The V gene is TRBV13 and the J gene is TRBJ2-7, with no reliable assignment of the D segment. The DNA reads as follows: TGTGCCAGCAGCTTAGAAGGGTCGCTCTACGAGCAGTACTTC. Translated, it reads CASSLEGSLYEQYF. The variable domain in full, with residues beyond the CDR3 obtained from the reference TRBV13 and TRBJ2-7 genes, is AAGVIQSPRHLIKEKRETATLKCYPIPRHDTVYWYQQGPGQDPQFLISFYEKMQSDKGSIPDRFSAQQFSDYHSELNMSSLELGDSALYFCASSLEGSLYEQYFGPGTRLTVT.